This TCR beta chain originates from a study of T cells in Graves' hyperthyroidism and ophthalmopathy. This CDR3 comprises 15 residues. CDR1 and CDR2 from the germline V gene are SGHRS and YFSETQ. Between the trimmed V and J ends, which lost 4 bases and 6 bases, there was a span of 19 bases. Uncontrolled infections, other autoimmune diseases, pregnancy or lactation led to exclusion of patients. Authors of the study amplified TCR beta CDR3 regions from RNA transcripts. The HTBI primer set drove a first-round RT-PCR of the TCR CDR3. TCRdb analysed the multiplex PCR reads with MiXCR anew, one entry per CDR3 protein. The profile shows roughly 570,000 distinct CDR3 sequences, just over 45% of them singletons.

The chain joins TRBV5-1 to TRBJ1-2, with D tentatively TRBD1 (5 bases). The material sequenced was peripheral blood or thyroid tissue (not recorded which). The sequence was obtained from a woman aged 18-29 years with Graves' hyperthyroidism. The CDR3 DNA sequence: TGCGCCAGCAGCGGCACCGGGACTAGCAACAATGGCTACACCTTC. Translation gives CASSGTGTSNNGYTF.